A selection of T cell receptor beta chains follows, all from one sample in a study of Tregs in tolerant kidney transplant recipients. Clones were sequenced by immunoSEQ multiplex PCR, and TCRdb holds only the in-frame ones, with some missing. The sample holds some 60,000 clones, around 83% seen once. Sequenced material: CD4+ T cells from blood. The source of these receptors is a human donor in good health. Each CDR3 is given with its conserved first and last residue. Each record gives: clone size, J gene, V gene, D gene, CDR3 protein, CDR3 DNA. D genes are given only for firm matches. Expanded clones are given a class, and other clones once, few, many or no size at all.

NA | TRBJ2-6 | TRBV19 | NA | CASSPSRGDWANVLTF | TGTGCCAGTAGTCCCAGCAGGGGAGACTGGGCCAACGTCCTGACTTTC
NA | TRBJ2-2 | TRBV11-3 | NA | CASSFLGVDGELFF | TGTGCCAGCAGCTTCTTAGGGGTGGACGGGGAGCTGTTTTTT
NA | TRBJ2-2 | TRBV9 | TRBD2 | CASSVDAGDFGELFF | TGTGCCAGCAGCGTAGACGCGGGGGATTTCGGGGAGCTGTTTTTT
NA | TRBJ1-4 | TRBV7-6 | NA | CASSLVADDEKLFF | TGTGCCAGCAGCTTAGTGGCCGACGATGAAAAACTGTTTTTT
NA | TRBJ1-4 | TRBV30 | TRBD1 | CAWSSARQGNEKLFF | TGTGCCTGGAGTTCCGCGAGACAGGGTAATGAAAAACTGTTTTTT
NA | TRBJ2-5 | TRBV18 | NA | CASSQQLVSGKQETQYF | TGTGCCAGCTCACAACAACTCGTATCGGGAAAACAAGAGACCCAGTACTTC
NA | TRBJ1-3 | TRBV6-5 | NA | CASSLGYAGNTIYF | TGTGCCAGCAGTTTGGGGTATGCTGGAAACACCATATATTTT
NA | TRBJ2-2 | TRBV7-3 | NA | CASGPNGAGELFF | TGTGCCAGCGGACCCAACGGGGCCGGGGAGCTGTTTTTT
NA | TRBJ2-5 | TRBV5-1 | NA | CASSSTGQEETQYF | TGCGCCAGCAGCTCAACGGGACAAGAAGAGACCCAGTACTTC
once | TRBJ2-3 | TRBV15 | TRBD2 | CATSRLELAGGTDTQYF | TGTGCCACCAGCAGGCTAGAACTAGCGGGGGGCACAGATACGCAGTATTTT
once | TRBJ2-1 | TRBV30 | NA | CAWSVRRGSSYNEQFF | TGTGCCTGGAGTGTACGAAGGGGGAGCTCCTACAATGAGCAGTTCTTC
few | TRBJ2-7 | TRBV11-2 | NA | CASSLIVQGLDEQYF | TGTGCCAGCAGCTTAATCGTCCAGGGGCTGGACGAGCAGTACTTC
once | TRBJ2-4 | TRBV6-5 | TRBD1 | CASRGERTGKNIQYF | TGTGCCAGCAGGGGTGAGCGGACAGGGAAAAACATTCAGTACTTC
NA | TRBJ2-3 | TRBV4-1 | NA | CASSQERGGATGTQYF | TGCGCCAGCAGCCAAGAAAGGGGGGGGGCAACCGGTACGCAGTATTTT
NA | TRBJ2-5 | TRBV6-1 | TRBD2 | CASSETISGRGETQYF | TGTGCCAGCAGCGAAACTATTAGCGGGAGAGGGGAGACCCAGTACTTC
NA | TRBJ1-1 | TRBV4-1 | TRBD1 | CASSHPGQEAFF | TGCGCCAGCAGCCATCCGGGACAGGAAGCTTTCTTT
NA | TRBJ1-2 | TRBV12-5 | TRBD1 | CASGLGPGTDGYTF | TGTGCTAGTGGTTTGGGTCCAGGGACAGATGGCTACACCTTC
NA | TRBJ2-7 | TRBV11-1 | NA | CASSLGIVSDYEQYF | TGTGCCAGCAGCTTAGGTATTGTGTCCGACTACGAGCAGTACTTC
NA | TRBJ1-5 | TRBV9 | NA | CASSVAGSGSPQHF | TGTGCCAGCAGCGTTGCAGGGTCGGGGTCCCCCCAGCATTTT
NA | TRBJ1-2 | TRBV19 | NA | CASTTPGPGVPNYGYTF | TGTGCCAGTACAACACCGGGACCAGGGGTCCCTAACTATGGCTACACCTTC
once | TRBJ1-1 | TRBV5-1 | NA | CASSLHPNTEAFF | TGCGCCAGCAGCCTCCACCCGAACACTGAAGCTTTCTTT
NA | TRBJ2-3 | TRBV28 | TRBD2 | CASRSGLARGGDTQYF | TGTGCCAGCAGATCGGGACTAGCGAGGGGAGGAGATACGCAGTATTTT
NA | TRBJ2-5 | TRBV7-9 | TRBD1 | CASSSTGDQETQYF | TGTGCCAGCAGCTCGACAGGGGACCAAGAGACCCAGTACTTC
NA | TRBJ1-1 | TRBV11-3 | NA | CASSLQGINTEAFF | TGTGCCAGCAGCTTACAGGGCATCAACACTGAAGCTTTCTTT
NA | TRBJ1-2 | TRBV7-8 | NA | CASSLDRGQLNYGYTF | TGTGCCAGCAGCTTAGATCGTGGACAGCTTAACTATGGCTACACCTTC
NA | TRBJ2-7 | TRBV29-1 | NA | CSVTLGGRQPYEQYF | TGCAGCGTTACCCTAGGCGGCAGGCAGCCCTACGAGCAGTACTTC
NA | TRBJ1-6 | TRBV30 | NA | CAWSVGLSGDSPLHF | TGTGCCTGGAGTGTGGGACTTTCTGGGGATTCACCCCTCCACTTT
NA | TRBJ1-4 | TRBV28 | TRBD1 | CASSLYLRDSNEKLFF | TGTGCCAGCAGTTTATACTTGCGGGACAGTAATGAAAAACTGTTTTTT
NA | TRBJ2-1 | TRBV9 | TRBD2 | CASSVGSGGDEQFF | TGTGCCAGCAGCGTAGGCTCGGGGGGTGATGAGCAGTTCTTC
NA | TRBJ1-2 | TRBV4-1 | NA | CASSQVTNYGHTF | TGCGCCAGCAGCCAAGTAACAAACTATGGCCACACCTTC
NA | TRBJ1-1 | TRBV10-3 | NA | CAISSQVGENTEAFF | TGTGCCATCAGTTCGCAGGTAGGCGAGAACACTGAAGCTTTCTTT
NA | TRBJ2-7 | TRBV11-2 | NA | CASSVKYEQYF | TGTGCCAGCAGCGTCAAGTACGAGCAGTACTTC
NA | TRBJ1-1 | TRBV27 | NA | CASSRNGMNTEAFF | TGTGCCAGCAGTCGAAACGGGATGAACACTGAAGCTTTCTTT
many | TRBJ1-1 | TRBV11-2 | NA | CASSLIENTEAFF | TGTGCCAGCAGCTTAATAGAAAACACTGAAGCTTTCTTT